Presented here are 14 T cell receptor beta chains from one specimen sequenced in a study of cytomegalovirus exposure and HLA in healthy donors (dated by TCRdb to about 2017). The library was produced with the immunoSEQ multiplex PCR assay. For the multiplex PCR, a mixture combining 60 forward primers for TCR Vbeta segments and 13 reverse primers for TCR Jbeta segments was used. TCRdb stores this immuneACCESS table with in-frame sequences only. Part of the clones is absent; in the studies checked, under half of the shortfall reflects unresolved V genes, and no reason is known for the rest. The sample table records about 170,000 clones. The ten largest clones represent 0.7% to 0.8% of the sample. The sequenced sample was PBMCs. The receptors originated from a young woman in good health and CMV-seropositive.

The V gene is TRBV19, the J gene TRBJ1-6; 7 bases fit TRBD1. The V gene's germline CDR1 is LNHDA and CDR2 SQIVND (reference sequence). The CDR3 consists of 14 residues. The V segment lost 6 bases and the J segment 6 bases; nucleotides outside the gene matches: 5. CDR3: CASSRRQGNSPLHF. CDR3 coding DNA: TGTGCCAGTAGCAGGAGACAGGGTAATTCACCCCTCCACTTT.

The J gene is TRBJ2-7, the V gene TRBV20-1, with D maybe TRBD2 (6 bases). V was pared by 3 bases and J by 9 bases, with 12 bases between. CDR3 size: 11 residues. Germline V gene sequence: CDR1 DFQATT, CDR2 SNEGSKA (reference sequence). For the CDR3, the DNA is TGCAGTGCTAGTCGGGGAGGAGTGCAGTACTTC. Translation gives CSASRGGVQYF.

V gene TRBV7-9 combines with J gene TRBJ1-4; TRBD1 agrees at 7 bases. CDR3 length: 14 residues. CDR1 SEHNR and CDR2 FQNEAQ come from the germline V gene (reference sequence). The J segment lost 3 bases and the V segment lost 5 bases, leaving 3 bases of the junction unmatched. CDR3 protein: CASSPDRANEKLFF. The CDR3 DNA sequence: TGTGCCAGCAGCCCCGACAGGGCTAATGAAAAACTGTTTTTT.

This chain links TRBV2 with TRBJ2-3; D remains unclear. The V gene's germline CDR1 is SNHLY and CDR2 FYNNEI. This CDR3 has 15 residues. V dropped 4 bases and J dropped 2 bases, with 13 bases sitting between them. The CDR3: CASSGNGGYTDTQYF. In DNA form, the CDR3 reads TGTGCCAGCAGTGGGAATGGCGGATACACAGATACGCAGTATTTT.

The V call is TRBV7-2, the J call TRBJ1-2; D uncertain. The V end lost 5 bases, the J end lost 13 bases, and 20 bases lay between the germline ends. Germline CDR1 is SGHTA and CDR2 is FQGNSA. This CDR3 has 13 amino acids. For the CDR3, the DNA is TGTGCCAGCAGCCCGGCGCGGGCTCCGGAATCCACCTTC. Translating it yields CASSPARAPESTF.

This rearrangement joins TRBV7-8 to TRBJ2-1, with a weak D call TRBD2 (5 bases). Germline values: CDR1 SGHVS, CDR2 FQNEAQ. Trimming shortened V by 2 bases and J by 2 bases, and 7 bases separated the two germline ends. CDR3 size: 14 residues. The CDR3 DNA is TGTGCCAGCAGCTTATGGGGAGCCTACAATGAGCAGTTCTTC. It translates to CASSLWGAYNEQFF. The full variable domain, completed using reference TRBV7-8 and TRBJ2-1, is GAGVSQSPRYKVAKRGQDVALRCDPISGHVSLFWYQQALGQGPEFLTYFQNEAQLDKSGLPSDRFFAERPEGSVSTLKIQRTQQEDSAVYLCASSLWGAYNEQFFGPGTRLTVL.

CDR3: CASRSYNEQFF. The CDR3 coding sequence is TGTGCCAGTAGGAGTTACAATGAGCAGTTCTTC. The chain joins TRBV19 to TRBJ2-1, with D hard to call. This CDR3 region has 11 residues. V was clipped by 6 bases and J by 4 bases, with 4 bases between them. The germline V gene has CDR1 LNHDA and CDR2 SQIVND (reference sequence).

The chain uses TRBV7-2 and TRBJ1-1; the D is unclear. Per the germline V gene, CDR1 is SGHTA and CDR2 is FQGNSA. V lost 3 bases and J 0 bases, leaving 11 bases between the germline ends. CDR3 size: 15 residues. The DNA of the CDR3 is TGTGCCAGCAGCTTTCTGCGCCCCATGAACACTGAAGCTTTCTTT. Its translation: CASSFLRPMNTEAFF.

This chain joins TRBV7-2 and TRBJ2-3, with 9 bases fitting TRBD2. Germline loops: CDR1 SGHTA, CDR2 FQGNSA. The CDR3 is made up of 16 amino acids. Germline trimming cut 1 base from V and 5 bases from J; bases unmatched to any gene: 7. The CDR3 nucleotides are TGTGCCAGCAGCTTAGAAGCTAGCGGGGAGGGAGATACGCAGTATTTT. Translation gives CASSLEASGEGDTQYF.

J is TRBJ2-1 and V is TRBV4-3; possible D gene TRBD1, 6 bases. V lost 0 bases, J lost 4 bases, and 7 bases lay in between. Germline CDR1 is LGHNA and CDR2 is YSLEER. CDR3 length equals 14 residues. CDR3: CASSQDRGYNEQFF. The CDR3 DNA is TGCGCCAGCAGCCAAGACAGGGGATACAATGAGCAGTTCTTC.

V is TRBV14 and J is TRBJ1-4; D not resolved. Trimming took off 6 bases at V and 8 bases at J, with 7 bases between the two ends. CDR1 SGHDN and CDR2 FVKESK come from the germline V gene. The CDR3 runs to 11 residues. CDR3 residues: CASSQREKLFF. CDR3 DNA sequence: TGTGCCAGCAGTCAGAGGGAAAAACTGTTTTTT.

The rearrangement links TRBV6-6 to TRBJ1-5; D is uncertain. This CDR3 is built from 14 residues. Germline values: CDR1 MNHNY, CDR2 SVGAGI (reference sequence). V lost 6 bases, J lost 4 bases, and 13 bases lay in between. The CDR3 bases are TGTGCCAGCAGACCCGTCGGACTAAATCAGCCCCAGCATTTT. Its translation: CASRPVGLNQPQHF.

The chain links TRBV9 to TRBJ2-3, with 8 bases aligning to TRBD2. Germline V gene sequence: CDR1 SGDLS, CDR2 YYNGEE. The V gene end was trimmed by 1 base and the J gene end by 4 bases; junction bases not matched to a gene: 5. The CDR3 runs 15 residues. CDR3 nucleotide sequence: TGTGCCAGCAGCGTAAACGGGGGGGCCCCAGATACGCAGTATTTT. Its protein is CASSVNGGAPDTQYF.

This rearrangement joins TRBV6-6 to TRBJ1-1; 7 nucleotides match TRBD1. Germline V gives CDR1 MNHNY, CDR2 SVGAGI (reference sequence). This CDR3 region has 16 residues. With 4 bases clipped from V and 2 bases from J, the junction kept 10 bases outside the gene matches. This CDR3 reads CASSSSTGTANTEAFF. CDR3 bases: TGTGCCAGCAGTTCATCCACCGGGACAGCTAACACTGAAGCTTTCTTT.